This record concerns one T cell receptor (beta chain) sequence. Its specificity is unknown. The sample belongs to a study of blood T cells in healthy people across ages. Whole-study results and caveats: Age showed a roughly linear inverse relationship with TCR beta diversity per million T cells.

Alongside a J-beta primer mix, a sample-barcoded 5' primer served in a second PCR lasting about 7 to 11 cycles. TCRdb recomputed calls from the 5' RACE reads with MiXCR, one row per CDR3 protein. The data contain some 760,000 distinct CDR3 sequences, 25% of them singletons. The CDR3 consists of 18 residues. V lost 2 bases, J lost 6 bases, and 11 bases stayed unmatched. CDR1 MGHRA and CDR2 YSYEKL come from the germline V gene. Another study also made use of these data, one on T cells of mothers and their children.

The receptor's source is a boy aged 5-17 years in good health. The genes are TRBV4-1 and TRBJ2-3; 13 nucleotides align to TRBD2. Material for sequencing was blood. CDR3: CASSQYGLAGERGDTQYF. In DNA form, the CDR3 reads TGCGCCAGCAGCCAATATGGACTAGCGGGAGAAAGGGGGGATACGCAGTATTTT.